These 29 T cell receptor beta chains were sequenced from one sample in a study of cytomegalovirus exposure and HLA in healthy donors. PCR amplification relied on 60 Vbeta primers (plus 13 Jbeta primers). Sequenced by immunoSEQ multiplex PCR; TCRdb stores in-frame clones only, minus some. The sample lists around 150,000 clones, approximately 82% occurring once. Input material: PBMCs. The receptors originated from a male donor in good health and CMV-seronegative.

This sequence joins TRBV9 and TRBJ1-5; no firm D call. V gave up 5 bases and J gave up 7 bases, with 16 bases separating them. The length of the CDR3 is 14 residues. The germline V gene encodes CDR1 SGDLS and CDR2 YYNGEE. CDR3 amino acids: CASSEREGGQPQHF. The CDR3, as DNA: TGTGCCAGCAGTGAAAGGGAGGGCGGCCAGCCCCAGCATTTT.

The gene calls are TRBV19 and TRBJ2-1; 11 bases map to TRBD2. Germline-derived CDR1 and CDR2 are LNHDA and SQIVND (reference sequence). This CDR3 is 16 amino acids long. V trimming: 3 bases; J trimming: 7 bases; junction bases outside the gene matches: 8. The CDR3 nucleotides are TGTGCCAGTAGTATCAGTAGCGGGGGGGAACGGAATGAGCAGTTCTTC. Protein product: CASSISSGGERNEQFF.

The V and J genes are TRBV30 and TRBJ1-2, with D uncertain. Germline V lookup: CDR1 GTSNPN, CDR2 SVGIG (reference sequence). The CDR3 spans 12 residues. Trimming shortened V by 1 base and J by 5 bases, and 8 bases separated the two germline ends. The CDR3 DNA reads as TGTGCCTGGAGTGGGACTGAATATGGCTACACCTTC. Its translation is CAWSGTEYGYTF.

This clone was found many times. The genes are TRBV4-3 and TRBJ1-1; possible D gene TRBD1, 5 bases. Trimming pared 4 bases from V and 2 bases from J, leaving 14 bases between. CDR1 LGHNA and CDR2 YSLEER come from the germline V gene. The CDR3 has 15 amino acids. CDR3 sequence (DNA): TGCGCCAGCAGCCGAGTCAGGGCAATAAACACTGAAGCTTTCTTT. Encoded protein: CASSRVRAINTEAFF.

The chain is built from TRBV4-2 and TRBJ2-7; 13 positions agree with TRBD2. J gave up 6 bases and V 0 bases, and 5 bases lay outside the gene matches. Germline loops: CDR1 LGHNA, CDR2 YNFKEQ. The CDR3 runs to 16 residues. CDR3 nucleotide sequence: TGTGCCAGCAGCCAAGAGGGGACTAGCGGGAATCTCGAGCAGTACTTC. Protein: CASSQEGTSGNLEQYF.

The chain recombines TRBV9 with TRBJ2-1, with no clear D. The CDR3 extends over 11 amino acids. CDR1 is SGDLS and CDR2 is YYNGEE in the germline V gene. V was cut by 2 bases and J by 8 bases, with 5 bases left in between. In DNA, the CDR3 is TGTGCCAGCAGCGTTTCCGATGAGCAGTTCTTC. Residues: CASSVSDEQFF.

The chain carries TRBV6-5 and TRBJ2-7; 7 bases are shared with TRBD2. The CDR3 runs to 15 residues. The trim removed 6 bases at V and 0 bases at J, leaving 8 bases unmatched. Germline loops: CDR1 MNHEY, CDR2 SVGAGI. For the CDR3, the DNA is TGTGCCAGCAGCCCCAGCGGGGTAAGCTCCTACGAGCAGTACTTC. As protein: CASSPSGVSSYEQYF.

This sequence joins TRBV6-5 and TRBJ1-5; D is uncertain. Trimming cost V 8 bases and J 7 bases, with 12 bases left between them. This CDR3 has 12 amino acids. The germline V gene encodes CDR1 MNHEY and CDR2 SVGAGI. The DNA of the CDR3 is TGTGCCAGCGGAGGATCGGGGCAGCCCCAGCATTTT. This encodes CASGGSGQPQHF.

The chain is built from TRBV6-4 and TRBJ1-4; 10 bases align to TRBD1. V gave up 4 bases and J gave up 8 bases; unmatched junction bases: 7. Germline lookup yields CDR1 MRHNA and CDR2 SNTAGT. This CDR3 comprises 15 residues. This chain's CDR3 is CASSVTGTGVEKLFF. The CDR3 nucleotides are TGTGCCAGCAGTGTCACCGGGACAGGGGTGGAAAAACTGTTTTTT.

This rearrangement joins TRBV5-6 to TRBJ1-5; possible D gene TRBD1, 5 bases. The germline V gene encodes CDR1 SGHDT and CDR2 YYEEEE. The ends were cut back, 2 bases at V and 1 base at J, with 10 bases in the middle. CDR3 size: 15 residues. The CDR3 reads CASSFDRQSNQPQHF. The CDR3 region has the DNA TGTGCCAGCAGCTTCGACAGACAAAGCAATCAGCCCCAGCATTTT.

V gene TRBV4-1 combines with J gene TRBJ1-1, with 11 nucleotides matching TRBD1. Germline values: CDR1 MGHRA, CDR2 YSYEKL. There are 15 residues in the CDR3. V was clipped by 5 bases and J by 5 bases; unmatched bases: 7. For the CDR3, the DNA is TGCGCCAGCAGCGTACCCGGGACAGGGGGAACTGAAGCTTTCTTT. Protein sequence: CASSVPGTGGTEAFF.

This clone showed up just a few times. The chain employs TRBV4-2 and TRBJ2-2; 15 bases match TRBD2. Unmatched junction bases numbered 4, after V lost 0 bases and J lost 5 bases. Germline-derived CDR1 and CDR2 are LGHNA and YNFKEQ. CDR3 size: 18 residues. The CDR3 reads CASSQEGLAGGGTGELFF. CDR3 DNA sequence: TGTGCCAGCAGCCAAGAGGGACTAGCGGGGGGAGGGACCGGGGAGCTGTTTTTT.

DNA for the CDR3: TGTGCCAGCAGCCAAGATCGTATAGGGGGAAGCGGCGTTTGGGCAGATACGCAGTATTTT. Translating it yields CASSQDRIGGSGVWADTQYF. This chain links TRBV4-2 with TRBJ2-3, with D maybe TRBD1 (6 bases). The CDR3 contains 20 residues. From germline, CDR1 is LGHNA and CDR2 YNFKEQ. Trimming removed 0 bases at V and 4 bases at J, with 26 bases between.

V gene TRBV25-1 combines with J gene TRBJ1-6, with TRBD1 matching over 9 bases. Germline CDR1 is MGHDK and CDR2 is SYGVNS. The V segment lost 1 base and the J segment 9 bases; nucleotides outside the gene matches: 7. The CDR3 loop spans 16 amino acids. CDR3 region: CASSEWGGQGTSPLHF. CDR3 nucleotide sequence: TGTGCCAGCAGTGAATGGGGGGGACAGGGAACTTCACCCCTCCACTTT.

The chain uses TRBV19 and TRBJ2-7; a possible D gene is TRBD1 (5 bases). The germline V gene has CDR1 LNHDA and CDR2 SQIVND (reference sequence). Trimming shortened V by 3 bases and J by 3 bases, and 15 bases separated the two germline ends. There are 15 residues in the CDR3. In DNA, the CDR3 is TGTGCCAGTAGTATGTTATCAGGGCCCCTCTACGAGCAGTACTTC. This encodes CASSMLSGPLYEQYF.

This chain connects TRBV6-5 to TRBJ1-2; weak D call: TRBD1 (5 bases). The CDR3 is made up of 14 amino acids. V shed 6 bases and J shed 3 bases, with 14 bases lying between them. Germline V gene lookup returns CDR1 MNHEY and CDR2 SVGAGI. The CDR3 reads CASRGEIAHYGYTF. The CDR3 bases are TGTGCCAGCAGAGGGGAAATCGCCCACTATGGCTACACCTTC.

A few counts support this clone. This chain links TRBV7-2 with TRBJ2-2; 9 bases are shared with TRBD1. The CDR3 extends over 14 amino acids. V shed 5 bases, J shed 10 bases, and the junction held 8 bases outside the gene matches. Germline values: CDR1 SGHTA, CDR2 FQGNSA. The CDR3: CASSRPGTGSELFF. The CDR3 DNA sequence: TGTGCCAGCAGCCGACCCGGGACAGGGTCGGAGCTGTTTTTT.

This clone was found once. The same CDR3 can be traced to other DNA sequences in this sample. This chain uses TRBV11-2 with TRBJ1-1, with a possible D match to TRBD1 (5 bases). The ends were cut back, 4 bases at V and 2 bases at J, with 8 bases in the middle. There are 13 residues in the CDR3. CDR1 is SGHAT and CDR2 is FQNNGV in the germline V gene. The CDR3 loop is CASSSQGNTEAFF. CDR3 nucleotides: TGTGCCAGCAGCTCGCAGGGTAACACTGAAGCTTTCTTT.

The genes are TRBV28 and TRBJ1-2; D is ambiguous. Per the germline V gene, CDR1 is MDHEN and CDR2 is SYDVKM. CDR3 size: 16 residues. With 1 base removed from V and 0 bases from J, the gap between germline ends came to 12 bases. Written as DNA, the CDR3 is TGTGCCAGCAGTTTATTAGGGTCGGGAGCTAACTATGGCTACACCTTC. The encoded protein is CASSLLGSGANYGYTF.

The V call is TRBV5-4, the J call TRBJ2-1; 8 nucleotides align to TRBD2. Germline lookup yields CDR1 SGHNT and CDR2 YYREEE (reference sequence). Trimming cost V 4 bases and J 6 bases; bases outside gene matches: 9. The CDR3 has 15 residues. CDR3 residues: CASSTQREIGNEQFF. The CDR3 DNA is TGTGCCAGCAGCACCCAGCGGGAGATAGGCAATGAGCAGTTCTTC.

CDR3 loop: CASSVVSGGQETQYF. The CDR3 bases are TGTGCCAGCAGCGTAGTTTCGGGCGGGCAAGAGACCCAGTACTTC. The V call is TRBV9, the J call TRBJ2-5; D possibly corresponds to TRBD2 (5 bases). The CDR3 sequence is 15 residues long. Per germline, CDR1 SGDLS and CDR2 YYNGEE. V lost 0 bases, J lost 2 bases, and 11 bases lay in between.

Remarks on this clone: The junction differs from germline at one of its ends, possibly a read error. The chain couples TRBV29-1 to TRBJ2-7; the match to TRBD2 covers 7 bases. Germline CDR1 and CDR2: SQVTM and ANQGSEA. This CDR3 is built from 14 residues. The CDR3 DNA sequence: TGCAGGGTTGGGGGGGGGAGGGGCAACTACGAGCAGTACTTC. Amino acid sequence: CRVGGGRGNYEQYF.

The chain employs TRBV6-4 and TRBJ1-2; 7 bases align to TRBD1. CDR3 length: 15 amino acids. CDR1 and CDR2 from the germline V gene are MRHNA and SNTAGT. The trim removed 6 bases at V and 2 bases at J, leaving 9 bases unmatched. This chain's CDR3 is CASSPRSTGNYGYTF. DNA of the CDR3: TGTGCCAGCAGCCCTCGCTCGACAGGGAACTATGGCTACACCTTC.

The chain employs TRBV5-1 and TRBJ1-5; 8 bases line up with TRBD1. Germline values: CDR1 SGHRS, CDR2 YFSETQ. J lost 7 bases, V lost 2 bases, and 8 bases had no gene match. CDR3 length: 15 residues. CDR3 bases: TGCGCCAGCAGCTTTACCGGGACAGGCGACCAGCCCCAGCATTTT. This codes for CASSFTGTGDQPQHF.

This sequence joins TRBV5-6 and TRBJ2-3; the D gene is possibly TRBD1 (5 bases). CDR3 length: 15 residues. CDR1 is SGHDT and CDR2 is YYEEEE in the germline V gene. The V and J ends lost 0 bases and 0 bases respectively, with 8 bases between them. The DNA for the CDR3 is TGTGCCAGCAGCTTGGGGGGCTCTAGCACAGATACGCAGTATTTT. Protein sequence: CASSLGGSSTDTQYF. Full variable domain (remainder filled in from reference TRBV5-6 and TRBJ2-3): DAGVTQSPTHLIKTRGQQVTLRCSPKSGHDTVSWYQQALGQGPQFIFQYYEEEERQRGNFPDRFSGHQFPNYSSELNVNALLLGDSALYLCASSLGGSSTDTQYFGPGTRLTVL.

The chain employs TRBV6-1 and TRBJ2-7; possibly TRBD2 for D (6 bases). Germline CDR1 MNHNS, CDR2 SASEGT. The CDR3 sequence is 15 residues long. The ends were cut back, 5 bases at V and 6 bases at J, with 20 bases in the middle. CDR3 loop: CASSSYGEEKGEQYF. DNA for the CDR3: TGTGCCAGCAGTTCCTACGGGGAGGAGAAAGGCGAGCAGTACTTC.

The chain combines TRBV5-1 with TRBJ2-7; 14 bases are shared with TRBD2. Unmatched junction bases numbered 12, after V lost 3 bases and J lost 4 bases. Per the germline V gene, CDR1 is SGHRS and CDR2 is YFSETQ. The CDR3 totals 18 residues. The CDR3 coding sequence is TGCGCCAGCAGCTCCACGACTAGCGGGAGGGCCGGAGGATACGAGCAGTACTTC. This sequence encodes CASSSTTSGRAGGYEQYF.

The rearrangement uses TRBV6-5 and TRBJ2-7, with 11 bases identical to TRBD2. The CDR3 consists of 16 residues. The V and J ends lost 0 bases and 3 bases, in that order; junction bases with no gene match: 4. Germline CDR1 MNHEY, CDR2 SVGAGI. The CDR3 DNA sequence: TGTGCCAGCAGTTACTCGAACCTAGCGGGGGGCTACGAGCAGTACTTC. Translated: CASSYSNLAGGYEQYF.

This chain joins TRBV6-1 and TRBJ1-5; TRBD1 matches 10 bases. CDR3 length: 13 residues. CDR1 is MNHNS and CDR2 is SASEGT in the germline V gene. V gave up 6 bases and J gave up 6 bases; unmatched junction bases: 2. CDR3 residues: CASRGQGTQPQHF. In DNA, the CDR3 is TGTGCCAGCAGGGGACAGGGGACTCAGCCCCAGCATTTT.